Sequencing of this TCR beta chain was carried out in a study of naive and memory T cell subsets. Per the germline V gene, CDR1 is LNHNV and CDR2 is YYDKDF (reference sequence). The CDR3 covers 15 residues. The ends lost 5 bases at V and 8 bases at J; junction bases unmatched: 7. Both TRBC1 and TRBC2 were covered by a beta constant-region primer of two equimolar oligonucleotides. Ligated cDNA was amplified by four rounds of PCR with nested alpha and beta constant-region primers and SP2. TCRdb passed the UMI-ligation and nested PCR reads through MiXCR, listing each CDR3 protein once. The repertoire holds 20,000 to 25,000 distinct CDR3 sequences, with over 7% as singletons. This clonotype appeared many times.

Source material: central memory CD8+ T cells from blood. The genes are TRBV15 and TRBJ1-6; 9 bases line up with TRBD1. This receptor was identified in a human donor in good health. CDR3 in amino acids: CATSEPGQGYSPLHF. CDR3 nucleotides: TGTGCCACCAGCGAGCCGGGACAGGGTTATTCACCCCTCCACTTT. Drawing the rest from reference TRBV15 and TRBJ1-6, the complete variable domain is DAMVIQNPRYQVTQFGKPVTLSCSQTLNHNVMYWYQQKSSQAPKLLFHYYDKDFNNEADTPDNFQSRRPNTSFCFLDIRSPGLGDTAMYLCATSEPGQGYSPLHFGNGTRLTVT.